This T cell receptor (beta chain) stems from a study of shared clonotypes between healthy human individuals (dated by TCRdb to the early 2020s). Regarding the study in general: The cohort comprised a couple of women and a few men aged 18 to 49 years. For each donor, three plates each were used for CD4 naive and CD4 memory, two plates were used for CD8 naive, and one plate was used for CD8 memory. To estimate repertoire size and how much clonotypes are shared between individuals, the study performed deep sequencing of blood TCR repertoires from about five healthy adults. To increase sequencing depth and limit assay-specific biases, different laboratories used diverse techniques to prepare libraries and sequence TCR repertoires. Between about 0.9 and 8.9 billion PBMCs per donor were obtained by leukapheresis. What the research found in general, with its limitations: Compared with non-shared clonotypes, clonotypes shared by all four sorted-subset donors had higher generation probabilities. When a handful of donors were compared, the shared fraction of clonotypes was about 5.4% for naive CD4, about 4% for naive CD8, 2% to 2.5% for memory CD4, and less than 0.45% for memory CD8. Even with the large sequencing depth, rarefaction of the sorted-subset datasets indicated that sequencing was incomplete. Sampling was limited to blood, and TCR repertoires in tissue likely differ from TCR repertoires in blood. Estimated clonotype richness was generally larger for naive than for memory subsets. Based on pairwise subsampling, the degree of clonotype sharing among donors was expected to be affected by sequencing depth. Because the study included a small number of donors, the genetic and exposure-history diversity represented was limited.

Points on this clone: Its recognized antigen is unknown. Qualities for individual bases were not recorded, and no much larger clone is one base off.

The CDR3, from cysteine to phenylalanine, totals 14 residues. Only the CDR3 portion is preserved as DNA: 42 bases, with reading frame beginning at the first base. CDR1 MNHNS and CDR2 SASEGT were looked up in the germline V gene. At the junction V is shortened by 4 bases and J by 3 bases, with 11 bases in between. CD8 naive samples were CD45RO-negative cells positively selected for CCR7, giving a CD45RA+CCR7+ population that excluded TemRA cells. Healthy HIV-negative adults with no recently reported acute infections or vaccinations were included as donors. All donors were Caucasian adults living in Nashville, Tennessee, USA. After blood collection by leukapheresis, PBMCs were isolated using Ficoll-Histopaque density gradient centrifugation and then cryopreserved in the vapor phase of liquid nitrogen. Analytical flow cytometry was used to check the purity and quantity of each magnetically sorted T cell population. Genomic DNA was isolated from every sorted fraction and measured by UV absorbance on a Nanodrop 2000c.

TCR CDR3 regions were amplified from genomic DNA by multiplex PCR using the deep immunoSEQ assay. Genomic DNA extracted from each cell subset was distributed evenly over all wells of several immunoSEQ 96-well plates, and each plate served as one replicate. For sorted subsets, approximately 210 ng genomic DNA, equal to tens of thousands of T cell genomes, was loaded into each replicate PCR. Purified libraries were measured with a Qubit 3.0 fluorometer, size-checked on a Bioanalyzer 2100, and measured again with the KAPA Library Quantification kit. A separate single-read 150-cycle Illumina NextSeq 550 flow cell was used to sequence each immunoSEQ 96-well plate. The study's own analysis went as follows. Because the immunoSEQ output included only junctional sequences and no quality scores, the filtering could not be the same as the filtering used for full-length reads. Sequences were annotated with PyIR, a Python wrapper for IgBLAST v1.9, using IMGT germline references to assign V/J genes and CDR3. Reads with weak V/J assignments (E-value above 1e-6), missing CDR3, stop codons, out-of-frame junctions, or ambiguous translated residues were removed. V3J clonotypes were defined as sequences sharing the same inferred V gene, J gene, and CDR3 amino acid sequence. Percentage overlap between repertoires was calculated by dividing the number of shared unique clonotypes by the size of the smaller repertoire. Three approaches were used to assess repertoire richness: RTK rarefaction, the Chao1 estimator, and Recon v2.1 estimates of unobserved clonotypes. OLGA was used to compute generation probabilities for all TCRbeta clonotypes that the gDNA method yielded from a handful of donors. In its TCRdb copy, this immuneACCESS table keeps in-frame sequences only and misses some clones. Where compared with another copy, unresolved V genes explain less than half of these, and the others have no known cause. V and J calls and clone size are copied from that table; D and trimming were computed from the DNA. This sample gives about 2.2 million clones in total; about 93% of them show up just once. The ten largest clones add up to 1.5% to 2% of the sample.

The chain joins TRBV6-1 to TRBJ2-3; the D region possibly corresponds to TRBD2 (6 bases align). Material: naive CD8+ T cells from PBMCs. The cell subset or site label corresponds to: CD45RA+CCR7+. The TCR comes from a man aged 18 to 30 in good health. Some clones in this sample may be carry-over from other donors' samples. The DNA is TGTGCCAGCAGTGGTGGGAGGTGGACAGATACGCAGTATTTT. Its protein product is CASSGGRWTDTQYF.